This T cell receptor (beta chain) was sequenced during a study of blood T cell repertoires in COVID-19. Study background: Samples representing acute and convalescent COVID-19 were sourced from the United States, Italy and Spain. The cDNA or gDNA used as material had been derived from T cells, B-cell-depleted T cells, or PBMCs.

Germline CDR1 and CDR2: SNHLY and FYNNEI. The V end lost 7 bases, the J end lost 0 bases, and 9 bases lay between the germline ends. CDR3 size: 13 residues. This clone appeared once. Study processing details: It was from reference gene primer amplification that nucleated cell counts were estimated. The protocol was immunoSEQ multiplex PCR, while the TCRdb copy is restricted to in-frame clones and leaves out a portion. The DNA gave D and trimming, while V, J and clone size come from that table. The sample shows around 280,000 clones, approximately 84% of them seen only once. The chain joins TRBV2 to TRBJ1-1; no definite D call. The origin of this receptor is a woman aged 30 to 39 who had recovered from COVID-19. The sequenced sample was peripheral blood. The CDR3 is CASTPDLNTEAFF. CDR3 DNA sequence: TGTGCCAGCACTCCAGATTTGAACACTGAAGCTTTCTTT.